The 7 T cell receptor beta chains presented below share a single source sample, sequenced in a study of control samples from healthy donors and cancer patients. The table came from immunoSEQ multiplex PCR; TCRdb's copy has only in-frame clones and leaves some out. The data hold about 130,000 clones, with 70% to 90% observed a single time. Sequencing was done on a sample of blood. Receptors originate from a man aged 50 or older in good health.

The chain carries TRBV7-9 and TRBJ2-7; D possibly corresponds to TRBD1 (5 bases). Trimming removed 5 bases at V and 2 bases at J, with 7 bases between. The CDR3 runs to 12 residues. Germline loops: CDR1 SEHNR, CDR2 FQNEAQ (reference sequence). The CDR3 here is CASSLGAYEQYF. Here the CDR3 DNA reads TGTGCCAGCAGCCTAGGGGCCTACGAGCAGTACTTC.

The chain has TRBV24-1 and TRBJ1-5; D is possibly TRBD1 (5 bases). This CDR3 is 15 amino acids long. Trimming cost V 2 bases and J 2 bases, with 9 bases left between them. The germline CDR1 and CDR2 sequences are KGHDR and SFDVKD. CDR3 coding DNA: TGTGCCACCAGTGATTCGGGGGGGGGCAATCAGCCCCAGCATTTT. It encodes CATSDSGGGNQPQHF.

This clone was recorded only once. The junction differs from germline at one of its ends, possibly a read error. The V and J genes are TRBV5-1 and TRBJ1-1; 10 bases fit TRBD1. CDR3 size: 17 residues. CDR1 is SGHRS and CDR2 is YFSETQ in the germline V gene. CDR3 sequence reads: CARSRGADRGTRTEAFF. The CDR3 DNA is TGCGCCCGCAGCCGGGGGGCGGACAGGGGGACGCGAACTGAAGCTTTCTTT.

The chain recombines TRBV7-9 with TRBJ2-7; D unclear. The CDR3 consists of 12 residues. CDR1 and CDR2 (germline): SEHNR, FQNEAQ (reference sequence). Trimming removed 8 bases at V and 4 bases at J, with 12 bases between. The CDR3 protein is CASLSSRYEQYF. As DNA, the CDR3 is TGTGCCAGCCTCTCTAGTCGTTACGAGCAGTACTTC.

The chain is built from TRBV7-9 and TRBJ1-6; D is unresolved. V shed 7 bases and J shed 5 bases, with 18 bases lying between them. CDR1 is SEHNR and CDR2 is FQNEAQ in the germline V gene (reference sequence). This CDR3 spans 16 amino acids. The CDR3 sequence is CASTFVSGFDNSPLHF. The CDR3 DNA sequence: TGTGCCAGCACCTTTGTTTCCGGGTTTGATAATTCACCCCTCCACTTT.

The chain couples TRBV7-6 to TRBJ2-7, with D possibly called TRBD1 or TRBD2 (5 bases each). Germline loops: CDR1 SGHVS, CDR2 FNYEAQ. This CDR3 comprises 12 residues. V shed 4 bases and J shed 5 bases, with 9 bases lying between them. CDR3 nucleotides: TGTGCCAGCAGCTCATGGGGGAACGAGCAGTACTTC. This codes for CASSSWGNEQYF.

This chain joins TRBV15 and TRBJ2-5; D unresolved. Germline loops: CDR1 LNHNV, CDR2 YYDKDF (reference sequence). Trimming cost V 5 bases and J 3 bases, with 7 bases left between them. This CDR3 region has 12 residues. DNA for the CDR3: TGTGCCACCAGCGGGCAGAAAGAGACCCAGTACTTC. Translating it yields CATSGQKETQYF.